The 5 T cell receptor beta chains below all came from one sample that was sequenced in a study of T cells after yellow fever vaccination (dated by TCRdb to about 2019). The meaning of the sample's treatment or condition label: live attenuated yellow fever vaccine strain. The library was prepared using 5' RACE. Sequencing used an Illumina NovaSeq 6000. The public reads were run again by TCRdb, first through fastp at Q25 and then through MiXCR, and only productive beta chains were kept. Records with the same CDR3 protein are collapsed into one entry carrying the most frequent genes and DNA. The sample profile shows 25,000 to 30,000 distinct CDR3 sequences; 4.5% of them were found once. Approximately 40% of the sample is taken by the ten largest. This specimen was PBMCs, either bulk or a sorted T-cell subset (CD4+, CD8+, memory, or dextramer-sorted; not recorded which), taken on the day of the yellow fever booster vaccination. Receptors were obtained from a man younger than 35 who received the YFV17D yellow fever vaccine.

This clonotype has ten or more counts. The CDR3 region has the DNA TGTGCCAGCAGTCATGACAGGGTAACTGAAGCTTTCTTT. This codes for CASSHDRVTEAFF. The chain combines TRBV7-9 with TRBJ1-1, with 7 bases fitting TRBD1. Germline trimming cut 6 bases from V and 5 bases from J; bases unmatched to any gene: 6. The CDR3 is 13 amino acids. The germline V gene has CDR1 SEHNR and CDR2 FQNEAQ (reference sequence). The full variable domain, its missing parts supplied by reference TRBV7-9 and TRBJ1-1, is DTGVSQNPRHKITKRGQNVTFRCDPISEHNRLYWYRQTLGQGPEFLTYFQNEAQLEKSRLLSDRFSAERPKGSFSTLEIQRTEQGDSAMYLCASSHDRVTEAFFGQGTRLTVV.

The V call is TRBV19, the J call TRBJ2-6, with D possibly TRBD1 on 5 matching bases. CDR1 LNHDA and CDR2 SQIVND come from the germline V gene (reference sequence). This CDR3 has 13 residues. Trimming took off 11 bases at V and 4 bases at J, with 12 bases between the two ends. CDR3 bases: TGTGCCGGGGCCCAAAAGGGGGCCAACGTCCTGACTTTC. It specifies CAGAQKGANVLTF.

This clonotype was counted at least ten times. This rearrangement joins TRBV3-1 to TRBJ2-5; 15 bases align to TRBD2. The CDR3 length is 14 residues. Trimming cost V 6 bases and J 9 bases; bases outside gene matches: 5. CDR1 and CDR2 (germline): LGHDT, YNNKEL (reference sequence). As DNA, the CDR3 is TGTGCCAGCAGGGGGACTAGCGGGGGGTCCTCCCAGTACTTC. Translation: CASRGTSGGSSQYF.

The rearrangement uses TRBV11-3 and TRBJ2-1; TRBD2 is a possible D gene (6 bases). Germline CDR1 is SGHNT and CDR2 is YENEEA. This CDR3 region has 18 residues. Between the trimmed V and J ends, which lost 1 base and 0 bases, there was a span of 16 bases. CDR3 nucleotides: TGTGCCAGCAGCTTAGGTGGCGCCCAGGGAGGCTCCTACAATGAGCAGTTCTTC. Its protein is CASSLGGAQGGSYNEQFF.

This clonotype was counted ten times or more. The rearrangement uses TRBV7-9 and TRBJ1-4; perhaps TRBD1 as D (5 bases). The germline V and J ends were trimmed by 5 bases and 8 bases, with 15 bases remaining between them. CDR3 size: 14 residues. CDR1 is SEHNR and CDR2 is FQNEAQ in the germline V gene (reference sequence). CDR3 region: CASSIGAVGEKLFF. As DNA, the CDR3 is TGTGCCAGCAGCATAGGGGCAGTAGGGGAAAAACTGTTTTTT.